This T cell receptor (beta chain) was recovered during a study of sequential checkpoint blockade in melanoma (dated by TCRdb to about 2019). Describing the broader study: Using 1:1 randomization, the trial assigned patients either to first-line nivolumab followed by ipilimumab (arm A) or to ipilimumab followed by nivolumab (arm B). Both trial sequences were followed by maintenance nivolumab. The study at large found these results: Validation of the response-prediction model combining TCR metrics and mutation burden is needed in larger, independent patient cohorts.

TCRbeta CDR3 regions were immunosequenced from genomic DNA with the immunoSEQ Assay. Before high-throughput sequencing, the genomic DNA was amplified using bias-controlled multiplex PCR. The authors processed their data as follows. To quantify the absolute abundance of each unique TCRbeta CDR3 region, the sequences were collapsed and filtered. Clonality, defined as 1 minus Pielou's evenness, was calculated using productive rearrangements only. A previously published method was used to identify clones whose frequencies were significantly greater in on-treatment samples than in baseline samples. The source is immuneACCESS, and TCRdb retained only in-frame sequences with V and J called. Part of the clones is not carried over; for the studies checked, unresolved V genes explain less than half of this, and the remainder is unexplained. V and J calls and clone size are as listed in that table; D and trimming were resolved from the DNA. The sample profile shows approximately 10,000 clones; approximately 81% of them were found once. The top ten clones comprise 10% to 12% of the sample.

Reading the label with the study, this specimen's treatment or condition is: randomized to nivolumab then ipilimumab (arm A) or the reverse (arm B). None of the patients in the trial had previously been given DNA-damaging chemotherapy. A FACS Aria II flow cytometer was used to sort live CD3+CD8+ cells that were negative for CD19 and CD56 from thawed PBMCs. CheckMate 064, a randomized, open-label phase II trial of sequential checkpoint blockade, was the source of the samples, all of which came from patients with melanoma. Leukapheresis was used to collect peripheral blood mononuclear cells, which were then purified with Ficoll-Paque and frozen in human serum with roughly 10% DMSO. Immediately after sorting, the purity of sorted blood CD3+CD8+ cells was verified to be >95%, after which DNA was extracted. A remark on this clone: Its antigen is not yet known. There are no base qualities to consult, and no much larger clone falls within one base.

Material: CD8+ T cells sorted from blood (inferred from file names), obtained from a patient given nivolumab and ipilimumab in sequence. This TCR was recovered from a human donor with melanoma.

The DNA sequence is as follows: TGTGCCAGCAGCGGGACAGGGCTCGGTGAGCAGTTCTTC. It encodes CASSGTGLGEQFF. This sequence uses TRBV5-6 and TRBJ2-1, with TRBD1 matching 9 junction bases. In the germline V gene, CDR1 corresponds to SGHDT and CDR2 to YYEEEE. Relative to germline, V is missing 4 bases and J is missing 9 bases, with 5 bases of the junction outside any gene match. The CDR3 runs 13 amino acids, cysteine and phenylalanine included. Of all the DNA, just the CDR3 is kept, 39 bases in frame from base 1.